This entry is about one TCR beta chain. Its antigen is still unknown. This entry comes from a study of blood T cells in healthy people across ages. Regarding the study as a whole: Age showed a roughly linear inverse relationship with TCR beta diversity per million T cells.

A sample-barcoded 5' primer and a J-beta primer mix were used in a second PCR of about 6 to 11 cycles. TCRdb reprocessed the 5' RACE reads with MiXCR, giving one entry per CDR3 protein. The sample holds around 850,000 distinct CDR3 sequences; under 40% are singletons and the top ten take around 13%. CDR3 size: 16 residues. V was cut by 3 bases and J by 0 bases, with 14 bases left in between. This receptor was identified in a young man in good health. The sequenced material came from blood. The rearrangement uses TRBV12-3 or TRBV12-4 and TRBJ1-2; TRBD1 is a possible D gene (6 bases). In DNA form, the CDR3 reads TGTGCCAGCAGTTTGGGGGGGCCGACCGCTAACTATGGCTACACCTTC. It specifies CASSLGGPTANYGYTF.